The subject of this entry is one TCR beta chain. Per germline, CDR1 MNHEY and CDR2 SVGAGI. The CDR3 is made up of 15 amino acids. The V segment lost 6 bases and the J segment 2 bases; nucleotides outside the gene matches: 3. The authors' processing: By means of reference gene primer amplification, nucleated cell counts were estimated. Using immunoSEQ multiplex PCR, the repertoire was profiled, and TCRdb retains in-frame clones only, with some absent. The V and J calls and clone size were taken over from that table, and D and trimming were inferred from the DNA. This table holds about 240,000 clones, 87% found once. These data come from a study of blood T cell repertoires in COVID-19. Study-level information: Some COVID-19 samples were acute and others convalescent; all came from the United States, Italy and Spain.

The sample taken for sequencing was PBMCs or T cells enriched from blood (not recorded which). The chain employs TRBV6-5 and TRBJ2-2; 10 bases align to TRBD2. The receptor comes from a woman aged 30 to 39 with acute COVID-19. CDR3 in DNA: TGTGCCAGCAGCCGGACTAGCGGAAACACCGGGGAGCTGTTTTTT. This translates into CASSRTSGNTGELFF.